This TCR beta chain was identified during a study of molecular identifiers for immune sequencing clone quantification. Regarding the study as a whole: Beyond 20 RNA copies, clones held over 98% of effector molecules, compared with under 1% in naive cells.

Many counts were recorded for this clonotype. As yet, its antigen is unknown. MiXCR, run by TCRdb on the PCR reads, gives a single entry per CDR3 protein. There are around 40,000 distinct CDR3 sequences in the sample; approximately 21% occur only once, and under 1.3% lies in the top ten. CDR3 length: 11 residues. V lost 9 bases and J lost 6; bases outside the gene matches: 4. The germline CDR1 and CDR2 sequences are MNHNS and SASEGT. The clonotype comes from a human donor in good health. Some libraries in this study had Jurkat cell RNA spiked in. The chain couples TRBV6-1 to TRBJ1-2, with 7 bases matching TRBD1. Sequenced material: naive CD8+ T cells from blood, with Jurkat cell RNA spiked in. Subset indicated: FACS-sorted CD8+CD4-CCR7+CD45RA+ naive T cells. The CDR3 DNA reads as TGTGCCAGACAGGGGATGGATGGCTACACCTTC. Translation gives CARQGMDGYTF.